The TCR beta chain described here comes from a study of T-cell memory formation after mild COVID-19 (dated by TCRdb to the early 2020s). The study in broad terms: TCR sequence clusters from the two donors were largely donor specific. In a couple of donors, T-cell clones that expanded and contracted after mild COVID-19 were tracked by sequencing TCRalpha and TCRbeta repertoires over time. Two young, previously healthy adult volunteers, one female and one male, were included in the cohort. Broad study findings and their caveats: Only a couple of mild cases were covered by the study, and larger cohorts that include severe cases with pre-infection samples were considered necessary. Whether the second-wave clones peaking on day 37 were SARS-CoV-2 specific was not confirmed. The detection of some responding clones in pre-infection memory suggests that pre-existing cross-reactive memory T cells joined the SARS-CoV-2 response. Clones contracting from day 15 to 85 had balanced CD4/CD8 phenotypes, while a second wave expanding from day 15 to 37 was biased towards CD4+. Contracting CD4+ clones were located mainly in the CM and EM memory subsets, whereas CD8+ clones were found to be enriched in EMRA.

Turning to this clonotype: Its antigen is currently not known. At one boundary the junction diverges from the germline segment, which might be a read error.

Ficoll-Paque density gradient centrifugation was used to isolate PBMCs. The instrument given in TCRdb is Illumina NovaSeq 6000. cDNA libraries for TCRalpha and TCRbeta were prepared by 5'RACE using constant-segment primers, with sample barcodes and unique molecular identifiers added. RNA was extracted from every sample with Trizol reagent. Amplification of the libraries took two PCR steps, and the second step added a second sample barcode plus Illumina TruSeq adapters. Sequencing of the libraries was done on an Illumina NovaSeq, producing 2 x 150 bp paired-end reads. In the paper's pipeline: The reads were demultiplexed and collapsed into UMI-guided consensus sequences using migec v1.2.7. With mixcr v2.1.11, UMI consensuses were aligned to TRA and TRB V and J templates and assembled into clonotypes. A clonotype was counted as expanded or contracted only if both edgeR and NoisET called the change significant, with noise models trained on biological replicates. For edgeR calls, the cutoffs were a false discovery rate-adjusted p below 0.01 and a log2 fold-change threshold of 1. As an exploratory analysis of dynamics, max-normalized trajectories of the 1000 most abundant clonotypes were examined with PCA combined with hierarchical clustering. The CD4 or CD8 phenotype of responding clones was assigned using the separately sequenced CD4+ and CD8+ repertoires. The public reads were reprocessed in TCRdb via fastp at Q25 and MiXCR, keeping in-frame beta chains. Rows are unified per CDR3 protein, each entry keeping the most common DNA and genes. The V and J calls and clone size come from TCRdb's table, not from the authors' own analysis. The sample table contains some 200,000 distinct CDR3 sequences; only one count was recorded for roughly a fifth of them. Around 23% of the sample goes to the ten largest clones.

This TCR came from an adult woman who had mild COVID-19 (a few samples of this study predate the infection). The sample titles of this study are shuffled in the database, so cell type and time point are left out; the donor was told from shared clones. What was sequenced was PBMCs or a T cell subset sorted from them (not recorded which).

The nucleotide sequence is TGCAGTGCTACCGTCCTGGGGGGCCTAGAACAGCCCAAGCATTTT. Translation gives CSATVLGGLEQPKHF. The sequence links TRBV20-1 to TRBJ1-5; TRBD1 might be the D gene, on 6 matching bases. The CDR1 and CDR2 encoded by the germline V gene (reference sequence) are DFQATT and SNEGSKA. Spanning cysteine to phenylalanine, the CDR3 consists of 15 amino acids. Solely the CDR3 DNA is kept, with 45 bases framed from the first base.